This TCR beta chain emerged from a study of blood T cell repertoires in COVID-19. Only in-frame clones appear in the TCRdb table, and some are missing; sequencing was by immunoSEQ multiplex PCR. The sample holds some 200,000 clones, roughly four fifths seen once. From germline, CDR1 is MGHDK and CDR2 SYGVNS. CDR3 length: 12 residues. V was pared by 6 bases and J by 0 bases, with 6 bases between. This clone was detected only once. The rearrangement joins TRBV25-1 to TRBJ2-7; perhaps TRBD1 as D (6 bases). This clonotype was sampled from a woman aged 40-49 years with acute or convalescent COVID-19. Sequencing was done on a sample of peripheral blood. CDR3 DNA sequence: TGTGCCAGCAGGGACAGCTCCTACGAGCAGTACTTC. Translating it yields CASRDSSYEQYF.